This T cell receptor (beta chain) was sequenced for a study of CDR3 diversity in severe acne. TCRdb re-analysed the PCR reads in MiXCR, keeping a single row per CDR3 protein. The table shows more than 85,000 distinct CDR3 sequences, with about half occurring only once. The clonotype was recovered from a male donor with acne. Sequenced sample: blood.

The chain's CDR3 is CASSAGDTQFF. CDR3 sequence (DNA): TGTGCCAGCTCCGCTGGGGATACGCAGTTCTTC. The V call is TRBV7-6, the J call TRBJ2-1; D is unclear. Trimming cost V 8 bases and J 12 bases, with 14 bases left between them. The length of the CDR3 is 11 residues. Per germline, CDR1 SGHVS and CDR2 FNYEAQ.